These 18 T cell receptor beta chains originate from one sample sequenced in a study of blood T cell repertoires in COVID-19. The method was immunoSEQ multiplex PCR; TCRdb's version includes in-frame clones alone and lacks a portion of them. This table has around 120,000 clones, approximately 80% appearing once. The specimen was peripheral blood. Receptor source: a man between 70 and 80 years old with acute or convalescent COVID-19.

The V and J genes are TRBV5-1 and TRBJ1-2, with 11 nucleotides matching TRBD1. CDR1 is SGHRS, CDR2 YFSETQ, per germline. The CDR3 loop spans 19 amino acids. The ends lost 0 bases at V and 0 bases at J; junction bases unmatched: 10. For the CDR3, the DNA is TGCGCCAGCAGCTTGGCCGGACAGGGGGCGCGGCCGGCTAACTATGGCTACACCTTC. Residues: CASSLAGQGARPANYGYTF.

The chain carries TRBV5-1 and TRBJ2-3; 7 nucleotides agree with TRBD2. V lost 5 bases to trimming and J lost 2 bases; unmatched junction nucleotides: 5. Per the germline V gene, CDR1 is SGHRS and CDR2 is YFSETQ. This CDR3 is built from 14 residues. CDR3: CASRPSGPTDTQYF. DNA of the CDR3: TGCGCCAGCAGACCTAGCGGACCCACAGATACGCAGTATTTT.

This chain joins TRBV3-1 (or the pseudogene TRBV3-2) and TRBJ2-7, with 8 bases that match TRBD2. Trimming at V came to 5 bases and at J to 2 bases, leaving 8 bases not matched to a gene. The length of the CDR3 is 15 residues. Germline CDR1 and CDR2: LGHDT and YNNKEL (reference sequence). The CDR3 region has the DNA TGTGCCAGCAGCACCGGGGGGGGGCGCGCCTACGAGCAGTACTTC. This sequence encodes CASSTGGGRAYEQYF.

A note on this clone: Other DNA sequences in this sample translate to the same CDR3. The gene calls are TRBV5-8 and TRBJ2-7, with 10 bases that match TRBD2. CDR1 and CDR2 from the germline V gene are SGHTS and YDEGEE. CDR3 length equals 15 residues. V was clipped by 4 bases and J by 2 bases; unmatched bases: 6. The CDR3 nucleotides read TGTGCCAGCAGCACAGCACTAGCGGGGACCTACGAGCAGTACTTC. Residues: CASSTALAGTYEQYF.

The J gene is TRBJ2-3, the V gene TRBV11-2; D remains ambiguous. Germline assignment: CDR1 SGHAT and CDR2 FQNNGV. V lost 1 base to trimming and J lost 0 bases, with 8 bases between them. The CDR3 contains 15 residues. CDR3 sequence (DNA): TGTGCCAGCAGCTTAGCCCTACCTAGCACAGATACGCAGTATTTT. This gives the protein CASSLALPSTDTQYF.

CDR3 residues: CASSEAWQGEGYTF. CDR3 DNA sequence: TGTGCCAGCAGTGAAGCGTGGCAGGGTGAAGGCTACACCTTC. The gene calls are TRBV6-1 and TRBJ1-2, with a possible D match to TRBD1 (5 bases). The CDR3 contains 14 residues. Deletions cut 0 bases from V and 8 bases from J, with 13 bases between. CDR1 and CDR2 (germline): MNHNS, SASEGT.

The chain employs TRBV18 and TRBJ1-2; TRBD1 is a possible D gene (5 bases). Germline CDR1 is KGHSH and CDR2 is LQKENI. The germline V and J ends were trimmed by 2 bases and 7 bases, with 20 bases remaining between them. This CDR3 has 16 amino acids. CDR3 residues: CASSPVSPRAGGGYTF. The CDR3 nucleotides read TGTGCCAGCTCACCAGTTTCCCCCAGGGCCGGCGGTGGCTACACCTTC.

V gene TRBV9 combines with J gene TRBJ2-3; 10 positions agree with TRBD2. The CDR3 runs to 16 residues. The V gene's germline CDR1 is SGDLS and CDR2 YYNGEE. After removal of 0 bases from V and 0 bases from J, the junction contained 1 base not matched to a gene. This CDR3 reads CASSVGTSGSTDTQYF. The CDR3 DNA sequence: TGTGCCAGCAGCGTAGGGACTAGCGGTAGCACAGATACGCAGTATTTT.

J is TRBJ1-2 and V is TRBV21-1. TRBV21-1 is listed as a pseudogene. CDR3 length: 16 amino acids. This CDR3 reads CASPQNIGGLVYGYTF. In DNA, the CDR3 is TGTGCCAGCCCCCAAAACATCGGGGGACTAGTCTATGGCTACACCTTC.

This chain links TRBV3-1 (or the pseudogene TRBV3-2) with TRBJ2-3; the match to TRBD2 covers 7 bases. V lost 3 bases, J lost 6 bases, and 15 bases stayed unmatched. Germline V CDR1 and CDR2: LGHDT, YNNKEL (reference sequence). The CDR3 extends over 17 amino acids. CDR3 in DNA: TGTGCCAGCAGCCAGCCCCTAAGAGCGGGGAGCGGGGATACGCAGTATTTT. Its protein product is CASSQPLRAGSGDTQYF.

The chain employs TRBV12-3 or TRBV12-4 and TRBJ1-2, with a possible D match to TRBD1 (6 bases). V dropped 4 bases and J dropped 13 bases, with 16 bases sitting between them. The CDR3 has 12 residues. The CDR3 loop reads CASSSTGRSVTF. Here the CDR3 DNA reads TGTGCCAGCAGTTCGACAGGCCGTTCGGTCACCTTC.

V is TRBV6-5 and J is TRBJ1-2, with 10 bases fitting TRBD1. Losses at the gene ends were 5 bases for V and 7 bases for J; bases not matched to a gene: 7. CDR1 is MNHEY and CDR2 is SVGAGI in the germline V gene. CDR3 size: 14 residues. The CDR3 DNA sequence: TGTGCCAGCAGTCCGGGACAGGGGTATCGTGGCTACACCTTC. This gives the protein CASSPGQGYRGYTF.

This clone appeared a few times. The V and J genes are TRBV7-8 and TRBJ2-2; D gene ambiguous. V was trimmed by 5 bases and J by 7 bases, leaving 20 bases between them. CDR3 length: 16 amino acids. Germline V gives CDR1 SGHVS, CDR2 FQNEAQ. This CDR3 is CASSRGLGLGIGELFF. Written as DNA, the CDR3 is TGTGCCAGCAGCCGAGGTCTGGGCCTCGGCATCGGGGAGCTGTTTTTT. Looking up the rest from reference TRBV7-8 and TRBJ2-2 gives the full variable domain: GAGVSQSPRYKVAKRGQDVALRCDPISGHVSLFWYQQALGQGPEFLTYFQNEAQLDKSGLPSDRFFAERPEGSVSTLKIQRTQQEDSAVYLCASSRGLGLGIGELFFGEGSRLTVL.

The genes are TRBV5-7 and TRBJ1-2; D is ambiguous. TRBV5-7 is identified as an open reading frame with a role that is uncertain. V was cut by 0 bases and J by 0 bases, with 9 bases left in between. CDR3 length: 15 amino acids. The CDR3 DNA follows: TGTGCCAGCAGCTTGGAACGGGAAGCTAACTATGGCTACACCTTC. Translated, it gives CASSLEREANYGYTF.

The CDR3 protein is CASSVSGGFQETQYF. The CDR3 DNA is TGTGCCAGCAGCGTTAGCGGGGGGTTTCAAGAGACCCAGTACTTC. The chain has TRBV9 and TRBJ2-5, with 10 bases fitting TRBD2. Germline V gives CDR1 SGDLS, CDR2 YYNGEE. Trimming took 2 bases from V and 2 from J; bases not matched to a gene: 3. The length of the CDR3 is 15 residues.

The rearrangement links TRBV2 to TRBJ2-5; TRBD2 aligns across 8 bases. J gave up 5 bases and V 6 bases, and 5 bases lay outside the gene matches. The germline V gene encodes CDR1 SNHLY and CDR2 FYNNEI. The CDR3 sequence is 13 residues long. CDR3 coding DNA: TGTGCCAGCAGCGTCTTAGCGGGGGAGACCCAGTACTTC. Translation: CASSVLAGETQYF.

V gene TRBV6-2 or TRBV6-3 combines with J gene TRBJ2-3; 7 bases are shared with TRBD1. The CDR3 sequence is 15 residues long. Trimming at V came to 5 bases and at J to 0 bases, leaving 5 bases not matched to a gene. Germline V gives CDR1 MNHEY, CDR2 SVGEGT. The CDR3 nucleotides are TGTGCCAGCAGTCAAAGGGGGCGGAGCACAGATACGCAGTATTTT. It is translated as CASSQRGRSTDTQYF.

The rearrangement joins TRBV10-3 to TRBJ2-5; TRBD1 agrees at 9 bases. Germline trimming cut 3 bases from V and 1 base from J; bases unmatched to any gene: 6. The CDR3 has 16 amino acids. Germline loops: CDR1 ENHRY, CDR2 SYGVKD. DNA of the CDR3: TGTGCCATCAGTGACCACAGGGGGCGCAGCCAAGAGACCCAGTACTTC. It yields the protein CAISDHRGRSQETQYF.